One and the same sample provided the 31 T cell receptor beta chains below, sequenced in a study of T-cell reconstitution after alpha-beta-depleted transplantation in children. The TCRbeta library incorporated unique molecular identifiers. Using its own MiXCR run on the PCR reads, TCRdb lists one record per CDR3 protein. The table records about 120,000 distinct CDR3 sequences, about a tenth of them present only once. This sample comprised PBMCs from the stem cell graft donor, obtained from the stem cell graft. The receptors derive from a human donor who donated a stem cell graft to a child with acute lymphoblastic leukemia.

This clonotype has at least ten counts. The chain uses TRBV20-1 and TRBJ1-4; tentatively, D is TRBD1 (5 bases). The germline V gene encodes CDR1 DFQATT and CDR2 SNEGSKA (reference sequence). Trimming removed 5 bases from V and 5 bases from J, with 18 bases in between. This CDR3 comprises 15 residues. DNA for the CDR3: TGCAGTGCTCCACATTCCGGGACGGCAAATGAAAAACTGTTTTTT. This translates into CSAPHSGTANEKLFF.

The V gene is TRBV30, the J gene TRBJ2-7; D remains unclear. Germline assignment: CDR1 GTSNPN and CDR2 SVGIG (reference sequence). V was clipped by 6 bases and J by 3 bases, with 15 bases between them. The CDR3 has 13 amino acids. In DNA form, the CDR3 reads TGTGCCTGCATTCCTGTCGGAAACTACGAGCAGTACTTC. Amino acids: CACIPVGNYEQYF.

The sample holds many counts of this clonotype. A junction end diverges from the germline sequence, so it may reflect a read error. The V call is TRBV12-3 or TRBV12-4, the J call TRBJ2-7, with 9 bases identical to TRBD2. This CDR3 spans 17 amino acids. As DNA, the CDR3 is TGTGCCAGCAGTAGAAGAAGTGGAGCGGGAGGCTCCCACGAGCAGTACTTC. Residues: CASSRRSGAGGSHEQYF.

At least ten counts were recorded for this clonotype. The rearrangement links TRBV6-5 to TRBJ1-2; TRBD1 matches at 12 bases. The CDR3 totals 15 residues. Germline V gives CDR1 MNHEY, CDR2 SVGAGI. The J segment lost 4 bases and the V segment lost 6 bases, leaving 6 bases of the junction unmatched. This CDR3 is CASSRGQGATYGYTF. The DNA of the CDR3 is TGTGCCAGCAGCCGGGGACAGGGGGCGACCTATGGCTACACCTTC.

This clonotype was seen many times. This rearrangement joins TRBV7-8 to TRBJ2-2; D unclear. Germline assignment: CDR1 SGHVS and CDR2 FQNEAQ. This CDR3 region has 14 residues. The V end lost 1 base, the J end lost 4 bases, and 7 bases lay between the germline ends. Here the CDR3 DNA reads TGTGCCAGCAGCTTAGAGGAGATCACCGGGGAGCTGTTTTTT. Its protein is CASSLEEITGELFF.

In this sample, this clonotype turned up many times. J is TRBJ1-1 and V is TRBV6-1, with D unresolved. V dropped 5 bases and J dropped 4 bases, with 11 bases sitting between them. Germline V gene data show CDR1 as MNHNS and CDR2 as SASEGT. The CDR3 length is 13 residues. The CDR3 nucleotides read TGTGCCAGCAGTCAAGGCCCGGGCACTGAAGCTTTCTTT. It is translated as CASSQGPGTEAFF.

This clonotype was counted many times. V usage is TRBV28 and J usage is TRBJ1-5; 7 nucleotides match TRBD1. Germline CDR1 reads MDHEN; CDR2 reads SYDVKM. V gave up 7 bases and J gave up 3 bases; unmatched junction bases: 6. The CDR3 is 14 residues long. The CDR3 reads CASKRGRFNQPQHF. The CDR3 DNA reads TGTGCCAGCAAAAGGGGGCGGTTCAATCAGCCCCAGCATTTT. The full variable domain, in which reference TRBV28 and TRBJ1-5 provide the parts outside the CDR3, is DVKVTQSSRYLVKRTGEKVFLECVQDMDHENMFWYRQDPGLGLRLIYFSYDVKMKEKGDIPEGYSVSREKKERFSLILESASTNQTSMYLCASKRGRFNQPQHFGDGTRLSIL.

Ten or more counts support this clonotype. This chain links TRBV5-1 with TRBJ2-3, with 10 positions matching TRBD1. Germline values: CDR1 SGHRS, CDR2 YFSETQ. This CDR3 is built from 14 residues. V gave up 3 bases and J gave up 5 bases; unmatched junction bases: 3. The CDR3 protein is CASSYGQGEDTQYF. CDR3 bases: TGCGCCAGCAGCTACGGACAGGGGGAAGATACGCAGTATTTT.

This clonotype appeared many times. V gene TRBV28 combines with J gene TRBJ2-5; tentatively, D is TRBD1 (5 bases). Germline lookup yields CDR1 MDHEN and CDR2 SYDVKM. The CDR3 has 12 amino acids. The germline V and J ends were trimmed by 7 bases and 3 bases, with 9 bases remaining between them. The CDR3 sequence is CASMQGEETQYF. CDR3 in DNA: TGTGCCAGCATGCAGGGTGAAGAGACCCAGTACTTC. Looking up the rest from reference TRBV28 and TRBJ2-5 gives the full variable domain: DVKVTQSSRYLVKRTGEKVFLECVQDMDHENMFWYRQDPGLGLRLIYFSYDVKMKEKGDIPEGYSVSREKKERFSLILESASTNQTSMYLCASMQGEETQYFGPGTRLLVL.

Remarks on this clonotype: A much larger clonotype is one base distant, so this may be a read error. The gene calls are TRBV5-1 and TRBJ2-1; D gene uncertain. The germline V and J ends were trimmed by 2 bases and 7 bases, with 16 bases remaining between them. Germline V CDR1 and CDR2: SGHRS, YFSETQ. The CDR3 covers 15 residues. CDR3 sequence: CASSLGHPEGNEQFF. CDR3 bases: TGCGCCAGCAGCTTAGGGCACCCCGAAGGGAATGAGCAGTTCTTC.

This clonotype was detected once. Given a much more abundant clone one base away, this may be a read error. Here the CDR3 DNA reads TGTGCCAGCAGCGCTAGCGGGGAGCCCAACGAGCAGTACTTC. This encodes CASSASGEPNEQYF. The chain is built from TRBV7-2 and TRBJ2-7, with 9 bases identical to TRBD2. This CDR3 is built from 14 residues. CDR1 is SGHTA and CDR2 is FQGNSA in the germline V gene. Trimming removed 5 bases from V and 5 bases from J; junction bases left unmatched: 7.

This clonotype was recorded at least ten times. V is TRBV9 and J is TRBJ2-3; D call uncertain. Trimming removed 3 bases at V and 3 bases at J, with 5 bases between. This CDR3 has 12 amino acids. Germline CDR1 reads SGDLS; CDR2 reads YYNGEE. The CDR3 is CASSDNTDTQYF. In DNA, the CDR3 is TGTGCCAGCAGCGATAATACAGATACGCAGTATTTT.

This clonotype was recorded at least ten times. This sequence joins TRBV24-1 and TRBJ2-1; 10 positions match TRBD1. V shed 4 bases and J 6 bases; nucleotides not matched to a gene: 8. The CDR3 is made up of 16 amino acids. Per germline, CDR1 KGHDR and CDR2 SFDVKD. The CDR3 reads CATSDPTGGFGNEQFF. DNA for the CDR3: TGTGCCACCAGTGACCCGACAGGGGGCTTTGGCAATGAGCAGTTCTTC.

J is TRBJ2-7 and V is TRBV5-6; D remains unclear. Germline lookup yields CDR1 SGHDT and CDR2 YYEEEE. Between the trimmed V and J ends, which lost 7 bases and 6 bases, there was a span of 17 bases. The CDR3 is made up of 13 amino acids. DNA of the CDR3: TGTGCCAGCGGCCCGGGCCTCCCCTGCGAGCAGTACTTC. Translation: CASGPGLPCEQYF.

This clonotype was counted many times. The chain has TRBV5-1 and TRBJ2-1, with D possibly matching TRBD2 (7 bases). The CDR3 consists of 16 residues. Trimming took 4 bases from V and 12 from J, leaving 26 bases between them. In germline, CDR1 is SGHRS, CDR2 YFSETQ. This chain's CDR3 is CASSTISGRGEGGQFF. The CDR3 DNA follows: TGCGCCAGCAGCACGATTAGCGGGCGAGGCGAAGGGGGGCAGTTCTTC.

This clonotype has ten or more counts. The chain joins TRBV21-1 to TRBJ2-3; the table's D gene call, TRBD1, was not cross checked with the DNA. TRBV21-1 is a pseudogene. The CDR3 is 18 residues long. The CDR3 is CASSIHRGARGFTDTQYF. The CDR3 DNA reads TGTGCCAGCAGCATACACAGGGGGGCGCGGGGCTTCACAGATACGCAGTATTTT.

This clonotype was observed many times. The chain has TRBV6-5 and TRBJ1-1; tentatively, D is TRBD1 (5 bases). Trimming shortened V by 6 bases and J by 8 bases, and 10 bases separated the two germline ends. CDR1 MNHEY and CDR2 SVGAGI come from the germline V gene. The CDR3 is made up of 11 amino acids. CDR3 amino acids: CASSQGREAFF. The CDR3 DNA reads TGTGCCAGCAGCCAGGGACGGGAAGCTTTCTTT.

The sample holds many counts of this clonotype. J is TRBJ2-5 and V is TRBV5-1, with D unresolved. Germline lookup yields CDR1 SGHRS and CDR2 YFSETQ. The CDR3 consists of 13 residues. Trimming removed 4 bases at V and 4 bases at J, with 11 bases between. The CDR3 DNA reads TGCGCCAGCAGCCATGAGTGGGCAGAGACCCAGTACTTC. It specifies CASSHEWAETQYF. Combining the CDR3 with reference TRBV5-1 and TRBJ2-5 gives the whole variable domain KAGVTQTPRYLIKTRGQQVTLSCSPISGHRSVSWYQQTPGQGLQFLFEYFSETQRNKGNFPGRFSGRQFSNSRSEMNVSTLELGDSALYLCASSHEWAETQYFGPGTRLLVL.

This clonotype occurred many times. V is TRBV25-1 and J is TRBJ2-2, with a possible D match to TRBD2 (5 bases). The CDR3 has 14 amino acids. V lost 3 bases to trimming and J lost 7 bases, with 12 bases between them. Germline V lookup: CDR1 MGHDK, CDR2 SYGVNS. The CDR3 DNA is TGTGCCAGCAGTGACCCCGAGGGTCTCGGGGAGCTGTTTTTT. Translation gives CASSDPEGLGELFF.

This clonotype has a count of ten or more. CDR3 nucleotides: TGTGCCAGTAGTAACCTACAGGGCACCGGGGAGCTGTTTTTT. It yields the protein CASSNLQGTGELFF. The J gene is TRBJ2-2, the V gene TRBV19; maybe TRBD1 (6 bases). Germline V gene data show CDR1 as LNHDA and CDR2 as SQIVND (reference sequence). The CDR3 is made up of 14 amino acids. Trimming took off 4 bases at V and 4 bases at J, with 10 bases between the two ends.

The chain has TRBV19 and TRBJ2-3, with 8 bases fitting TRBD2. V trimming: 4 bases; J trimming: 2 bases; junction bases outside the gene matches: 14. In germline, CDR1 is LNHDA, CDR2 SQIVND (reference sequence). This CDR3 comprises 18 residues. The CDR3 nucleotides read TGTGCCAGTAGTACCCGGGGCCAGCGGGGGACAATCACAGATACGCAGTATTTT. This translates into CASSTRGQRGTITDTQYF.

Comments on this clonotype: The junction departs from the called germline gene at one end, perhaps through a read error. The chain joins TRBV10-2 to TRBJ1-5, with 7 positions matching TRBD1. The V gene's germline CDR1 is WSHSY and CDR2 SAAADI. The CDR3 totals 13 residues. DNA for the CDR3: TGCGCCAGCTCGCACAGGGGAGGTCAGCCCCAGCATTTC. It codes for CASSHRGGQPQHF.

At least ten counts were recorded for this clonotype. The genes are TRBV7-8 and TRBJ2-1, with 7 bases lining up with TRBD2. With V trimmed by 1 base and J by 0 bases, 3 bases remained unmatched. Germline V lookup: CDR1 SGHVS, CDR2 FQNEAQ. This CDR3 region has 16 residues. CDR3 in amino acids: CASSLVRGSSYNEQFF. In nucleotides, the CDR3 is TGTGCCAGCAGCTTAGTGCGGGGGAGCTCCTACAATGAGCAGTTCTTC.

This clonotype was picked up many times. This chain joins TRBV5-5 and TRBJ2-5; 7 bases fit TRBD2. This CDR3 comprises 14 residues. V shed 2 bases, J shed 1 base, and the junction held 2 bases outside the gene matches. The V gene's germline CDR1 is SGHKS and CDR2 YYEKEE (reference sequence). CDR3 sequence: CASSLPGGQETQYF. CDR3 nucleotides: TGTGCCAGCAGCTTACCGGGGGGCCAAGAGACCCAGTACTTC.

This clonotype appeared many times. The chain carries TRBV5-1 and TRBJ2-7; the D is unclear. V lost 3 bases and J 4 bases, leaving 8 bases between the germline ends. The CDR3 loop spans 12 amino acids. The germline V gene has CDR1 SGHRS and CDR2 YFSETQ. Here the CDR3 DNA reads TGCGCCAGCAGCTCCCAAGGTTACGAGCAGTACTTC. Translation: CASSSQGYEQYF.

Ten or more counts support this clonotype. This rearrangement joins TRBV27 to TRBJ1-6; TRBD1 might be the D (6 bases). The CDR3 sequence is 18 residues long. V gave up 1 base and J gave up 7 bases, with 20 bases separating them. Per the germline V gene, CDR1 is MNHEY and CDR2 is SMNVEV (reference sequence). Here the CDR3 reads CASSLYSGLGALNSPLHF. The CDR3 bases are TGTGCCAGCAGTTTATATTCCGGTTTGGGGGCATTGAATTCACCCCTCCACTTT.

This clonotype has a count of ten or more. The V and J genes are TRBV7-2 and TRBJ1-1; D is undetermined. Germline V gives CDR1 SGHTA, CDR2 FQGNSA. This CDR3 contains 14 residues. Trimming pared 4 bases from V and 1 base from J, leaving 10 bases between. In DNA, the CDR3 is TGTGCCAGCAGCTCGCGGCCTACGAACACTGAAGCTTTCTTT. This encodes CASSSRPTNTEAFF. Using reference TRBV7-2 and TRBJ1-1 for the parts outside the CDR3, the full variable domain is GAGVSQSPSNKVTEKGKDVELRCDPISGHTALYWYRQSLGQGLEFLIYFQGNSAPDKSGLPSDRFSAERTGGSVSTLTIQRTQQEDSAVYLCASSSRPTNTEAFFGQGTRLTVV.

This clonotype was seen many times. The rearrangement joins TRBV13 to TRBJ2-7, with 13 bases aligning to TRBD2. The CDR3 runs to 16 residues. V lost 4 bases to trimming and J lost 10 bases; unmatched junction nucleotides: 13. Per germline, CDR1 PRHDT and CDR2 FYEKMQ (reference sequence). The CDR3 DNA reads TGTGCCAGCAGCTCTCGGACTAGCGGGAGCGCCTGGAAACAGTACTTC. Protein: CASSSRTSGSAWKQYF.

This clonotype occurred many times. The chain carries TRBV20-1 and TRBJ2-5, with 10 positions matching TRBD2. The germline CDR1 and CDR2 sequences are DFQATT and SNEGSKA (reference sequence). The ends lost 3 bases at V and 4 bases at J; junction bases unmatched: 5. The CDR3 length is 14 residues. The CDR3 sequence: CSARTSGLGETQYF. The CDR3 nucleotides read TGCAGTGCTAGGACTAGCGGGTTGGGAGAGACCCAGTACTTC.

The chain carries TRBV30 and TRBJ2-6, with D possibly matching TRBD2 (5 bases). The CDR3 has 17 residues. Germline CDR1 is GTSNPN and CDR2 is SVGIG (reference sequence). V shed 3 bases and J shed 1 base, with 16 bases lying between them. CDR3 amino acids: CAWRALGLSSGANVLTF. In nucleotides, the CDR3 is TGTGCCTGGAGGGCCCTAGGACTCAGTTCTGGGGCCAACGTCCTGACTTTC. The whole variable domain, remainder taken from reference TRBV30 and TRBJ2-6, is SQTIHQWPATLVQPVGSPLSLECTVEGTSNPNLYWYRQAAGRGLQLLFYSVGIGQISSEVPQNLSASRPQDRQFILSSKKLLLSDSGFYLCAWRALGLSSGANVLTFGAGSRLTVL.

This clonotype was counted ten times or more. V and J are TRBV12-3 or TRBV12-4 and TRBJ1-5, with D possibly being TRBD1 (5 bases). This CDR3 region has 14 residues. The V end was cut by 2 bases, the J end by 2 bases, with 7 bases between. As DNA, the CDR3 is TGTGCCAGCAGTTTACAGGGTGGCAATCAGCCCCAGCATTTT. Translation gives CASSLQGGNQPQHF.